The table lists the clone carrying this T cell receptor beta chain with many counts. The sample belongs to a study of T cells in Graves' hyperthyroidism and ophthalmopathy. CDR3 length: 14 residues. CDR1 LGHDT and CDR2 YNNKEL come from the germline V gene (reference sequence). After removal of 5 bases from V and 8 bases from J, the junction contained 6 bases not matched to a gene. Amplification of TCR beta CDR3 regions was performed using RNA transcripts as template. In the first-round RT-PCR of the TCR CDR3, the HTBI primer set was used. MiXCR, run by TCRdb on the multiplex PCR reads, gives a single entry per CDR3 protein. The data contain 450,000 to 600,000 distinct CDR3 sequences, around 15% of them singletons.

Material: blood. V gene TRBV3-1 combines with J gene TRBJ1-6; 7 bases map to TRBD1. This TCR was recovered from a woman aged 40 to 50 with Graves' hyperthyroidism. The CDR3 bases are TGTGCCAGCAGCTTCGGACAGGTCGATTCACCCCTCCACTTT. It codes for CASSFGQVDSPLHF.